This entry concerns a single TCR beta chain. This sample stems from a study of identical twins. Each donor was a healthy Caucasian. Template switching supplied a universal primer site; unique molecular identifiers were carried on the cDNA. TCRdb recomputed calls from the 5' RACE reads with MiXCR, one row per CDR3 protein. Found here are about 490,000 distinct CDR3 sequences, 13% to 15% of them singletons; the top ten hold about 0.4%. Germline CDR1 LNHDA, CDR2 SQIVND (reference sequence). V was pared by 3 bases and J by 3 bases, with 9 bases between. The CDR3 runs 14 residues. This sample also belongs to another study, concerning yellow fever vaccine responses in identical twins.

Sequenced input: CD4+ T cells sorted from blood. J is TRBJ1-5 and V is TRBV19, with no clear D. The receptor comes from a woman in her late teens or twenties in good health. CDR3 nucleotide sequence: TGTGCCAGTAGTATGAAAAGAGTCAATCAGCCCCAGCATTTT. Amino acids: CASSMKRVNQPQHF.